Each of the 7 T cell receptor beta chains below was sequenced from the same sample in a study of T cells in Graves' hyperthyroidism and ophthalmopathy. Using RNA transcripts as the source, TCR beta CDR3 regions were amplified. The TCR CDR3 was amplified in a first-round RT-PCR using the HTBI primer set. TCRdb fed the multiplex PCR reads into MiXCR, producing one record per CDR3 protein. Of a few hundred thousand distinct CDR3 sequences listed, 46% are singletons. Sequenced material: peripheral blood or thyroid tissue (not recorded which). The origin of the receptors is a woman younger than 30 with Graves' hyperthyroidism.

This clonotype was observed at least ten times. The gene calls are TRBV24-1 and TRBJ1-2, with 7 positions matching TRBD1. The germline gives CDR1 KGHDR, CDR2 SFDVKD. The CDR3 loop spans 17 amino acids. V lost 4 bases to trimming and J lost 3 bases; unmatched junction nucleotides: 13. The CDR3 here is CATSDRKKGQSYYGYTF. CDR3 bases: TGTGCCACCAGTGACCGAAAGAAGGGACAGTCCTACTATGGCTACACCTTC.

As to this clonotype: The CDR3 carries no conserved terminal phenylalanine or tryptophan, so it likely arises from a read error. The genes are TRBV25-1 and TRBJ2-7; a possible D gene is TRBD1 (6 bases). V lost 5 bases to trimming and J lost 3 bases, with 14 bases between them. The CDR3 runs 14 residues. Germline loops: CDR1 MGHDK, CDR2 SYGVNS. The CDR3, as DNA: TGTGCCAGCAGTTACTCAGGGGTACTCTACGAGCAGTACCTC. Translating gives CASSYSGVLYEQYL.

The CDR3 DNA reads as TGCAGCGTTAGTGGTGGCGGGAGAGGGGGCAGCTATGGCTACACCTTC. It specifies CSVSGGGRGGSYGYTF. The genes are TRBV29-1 and TRBJ1-2, with 7 bases matching TRBD1. The J segment lost 4 bases and the V segment lost 5 bases, leaving 16 bases of the junction unmatched. CDR3 length: 16 amino acids. Germline V lookup: CDR1 SQVTM, CDR2 ANQGSEA.

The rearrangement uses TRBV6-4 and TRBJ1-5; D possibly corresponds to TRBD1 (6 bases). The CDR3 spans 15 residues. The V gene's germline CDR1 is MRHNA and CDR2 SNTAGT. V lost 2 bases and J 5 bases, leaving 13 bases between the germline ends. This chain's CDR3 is CASSDRVGADQPQHF. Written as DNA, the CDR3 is TGTGCCAGCAGTGACCGGGTGGGGGCAGATCAGCCCCAGCATTTT.

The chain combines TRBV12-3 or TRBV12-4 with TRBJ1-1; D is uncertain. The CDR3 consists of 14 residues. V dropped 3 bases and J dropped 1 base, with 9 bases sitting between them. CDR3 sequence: CASSFLQTNTEAFF. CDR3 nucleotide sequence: TGTGCCAGCAGTTTCCTACAGACGAACACTGAAGCTTTCTTT.

The CDR3 reads CASLTGGYGYTF. The CDR3 DNA follows: TGTGCCAGCTTAACAGGGGGCTATGGCTACACCTTC. V is TRBV25-1 and J is TRBJ1-2, with 8 bases identical to TRBD1. CDR3 length: 12 amino acids. Germline trimming cut 8 bases from V and 4 bases from J; bases unmatched to any gene: 3. Germline V gene sequence: CDR1 MGHDK, CDR2 SYGVNS.

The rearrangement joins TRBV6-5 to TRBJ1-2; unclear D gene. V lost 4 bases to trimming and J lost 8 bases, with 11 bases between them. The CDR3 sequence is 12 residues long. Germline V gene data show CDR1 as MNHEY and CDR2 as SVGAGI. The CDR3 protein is CASSSPARGYTF. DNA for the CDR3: TGTGCCAGCAGTTCCCCCGCGCGGGGCTACACCTTC.